The clone carrying this T cell receptor beta chain came up many times. Antigen unknown. This sample is drawn from a study of blood T cells in healthy people across ages. Study-level findings and limits: TCR beta diversity per million T cells fell roughly linearly with age.

The CDR3 loop spans 12 amino acids. V was trimmed by 5 bases and J by 7 bases, leaving 9 bases between them. The V gene's germline CDR1 is SGHAT and CDR2 FQDESV (reference sequence). The second PCR ran roughly 7 to 12 cycles with a sample-barcoded 5' primer and J-beta primers. TCRdb reprocessed the 5' RACE reads via MiXCR and lists one record per CDR3 protein. The sample has about 680,000 distinct CDR3 sequences, about 52% seen once; the top ten hold around 32%. The source of this sequence is a woman aged 55-69 years in good health. The chain recombines TRBV11-1 with TRBJ2-1; D call uncertain. Sequencing was carried out using blood. The CDR3, as DNA: TGTGCCAGCAGCCCAAGCGCGAATGAGCAGTTCTTC. This translates into CASSPSANEQFF.